This TCR beta chain was recorded in a study of T cell responses to AZD1222 COVID-19 vaccine. Across the whole study: Pooled together were second doses at about 4 or about 12 weeks.

This CDR3 is built from 15 residues. Germline CDR1 and CDR2: MGHRA and YSYEKL. The V end was cut by 3 bases, the J end by 3 bases, with 14 bases between. The repertoire was sequenced with immunoSEQ multiplex PCR; TCRdb's copy has only in-frame clones and lacks some. The sample has around 120,000 clones; over 80% are singletons. About this clone itself: Its antigen is as yet unknown.

Study-level results: A mostly white British donor set with more females was recruited, and clonal diversity was possibly underestimated.

The source was peripheral blood, collected on day 0 of AZD1222 vaccination. The sequence came from an adult in good health. The chain links TRBV4-1 to TRBJ1-2; D perhaps matches TRBD1 (6 bases). In DNA, the CDR3 is TGCGCCAGCAGCCACCAAATACAGGGCTACTATGGCTACACCTTC. Translating it yields CASSHQIQGYYGYTF.